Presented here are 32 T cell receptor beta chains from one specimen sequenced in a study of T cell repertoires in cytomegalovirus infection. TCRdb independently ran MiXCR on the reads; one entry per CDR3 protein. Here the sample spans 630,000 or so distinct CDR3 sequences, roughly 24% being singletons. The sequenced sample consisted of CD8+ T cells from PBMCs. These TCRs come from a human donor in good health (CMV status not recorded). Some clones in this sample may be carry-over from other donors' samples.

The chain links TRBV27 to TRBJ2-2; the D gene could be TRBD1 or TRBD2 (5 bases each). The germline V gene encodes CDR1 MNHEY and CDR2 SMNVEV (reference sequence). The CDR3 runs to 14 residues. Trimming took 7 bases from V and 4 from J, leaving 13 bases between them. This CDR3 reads CASTMGGGTGELFF. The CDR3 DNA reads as TGTGCCAGCACCATGGGTGGGGGCACCGGGGAGCTGTTTTTT.

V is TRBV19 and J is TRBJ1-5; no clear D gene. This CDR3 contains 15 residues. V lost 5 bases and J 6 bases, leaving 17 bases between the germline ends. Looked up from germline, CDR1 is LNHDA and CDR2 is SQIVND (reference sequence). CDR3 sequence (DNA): TGTGCCAGTAGTCCCATAACGGGGATGGGTCAGCCCCAGCATTTT. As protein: CASSPITGMGQPQHF.

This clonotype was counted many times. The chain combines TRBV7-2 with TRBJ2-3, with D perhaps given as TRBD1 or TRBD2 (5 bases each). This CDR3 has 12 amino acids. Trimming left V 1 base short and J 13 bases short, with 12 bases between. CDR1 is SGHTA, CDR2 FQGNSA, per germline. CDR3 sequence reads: CASSLGPLGEYF. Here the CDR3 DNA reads TGTGCCAGCAGCTTAGGGCCTTTGGGGGAGTATTTT.

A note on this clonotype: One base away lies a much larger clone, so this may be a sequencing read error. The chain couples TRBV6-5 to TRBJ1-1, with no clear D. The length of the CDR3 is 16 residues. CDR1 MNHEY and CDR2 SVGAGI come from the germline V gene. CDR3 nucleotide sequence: TGTGCCAGCAGTCACTCGAGGGCACGGATGAACACTGAAGCTTTCTTT. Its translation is CASSHSRARMNTEAFF.

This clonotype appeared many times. The CDR3 nucleotides are TGTGCCAGCAGCTCGTCCAGATACGAGCAGTACTTC. Amino acid sequence: CASSSSRYEQYF. The chain is built from TRBV7-9 and TRBJ2-7; no clear D. The CDR3 consists of 12 residues. V lost 4 bases, J lost 4 bases, and 8 bases lay in between. Germline lookup yields CDR1 SEHNR and CDR2 FQNEAQ (reference sequence). The full variable domain, in which reference TRBV7-9 and TRBJ2-7 provide the parts outside the CDR3, is DTGVSQNPRHKITKRGQNVTFRCDPISEHNRLYWYRQTLGQGPEFLTYFQNEAQLEKSRLLSDRFSAERPKGSFSTLEIQRTEQGDSAMYLCASSSSRYEQYFGPGTRLTVT.

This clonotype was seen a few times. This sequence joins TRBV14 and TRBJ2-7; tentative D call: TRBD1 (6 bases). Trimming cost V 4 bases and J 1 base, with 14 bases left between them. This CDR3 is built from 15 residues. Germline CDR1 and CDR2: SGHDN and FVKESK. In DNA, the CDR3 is TGTGCCAGCAGCCTAAAAAGAGGGGGTTCCTACGAGCAGTACTTC. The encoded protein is CASSLKRGGSYEQYF.

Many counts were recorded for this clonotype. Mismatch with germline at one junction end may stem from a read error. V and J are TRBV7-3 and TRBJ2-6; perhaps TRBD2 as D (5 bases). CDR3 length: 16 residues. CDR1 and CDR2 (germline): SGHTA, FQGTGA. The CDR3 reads CASSLTGSSGANVLTF. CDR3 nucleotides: TGTGCCAGCAGCCTAACGGGGAGCTCTGGGGCCAACGTCCTGACTTTC.

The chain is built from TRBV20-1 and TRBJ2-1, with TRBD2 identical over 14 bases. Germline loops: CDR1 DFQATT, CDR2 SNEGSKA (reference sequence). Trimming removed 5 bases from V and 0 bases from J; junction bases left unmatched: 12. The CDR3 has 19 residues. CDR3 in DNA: TGCAGTGCTCCTGCAGGGGGACTAGCGGGGGCCAGCTCCTACAATGAGCAGTTCTTC. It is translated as CSAPAGGLAGASSYNEQFF.

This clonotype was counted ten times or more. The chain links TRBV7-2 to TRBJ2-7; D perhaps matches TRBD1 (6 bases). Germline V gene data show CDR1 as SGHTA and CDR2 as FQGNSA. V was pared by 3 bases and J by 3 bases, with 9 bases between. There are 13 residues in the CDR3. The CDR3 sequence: CASSFGQFYEQYV. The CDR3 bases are TGTGCCAGCAGCTTCGGACAGTTCTACGAGCAGTACGTC.

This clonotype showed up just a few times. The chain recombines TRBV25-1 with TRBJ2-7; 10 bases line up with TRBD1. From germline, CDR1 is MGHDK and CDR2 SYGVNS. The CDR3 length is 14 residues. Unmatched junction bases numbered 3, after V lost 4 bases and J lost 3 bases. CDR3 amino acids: CASSVGQGVYEQYF. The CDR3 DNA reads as TGTGCCAGCAGTGTTGGACAGGGGGTCTACGAGCAGTACTTC.

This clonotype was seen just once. Here the CDR3 reads CSVEAGGGYTQYF. The CDR3 nucleotides read TGCAGCGTTGAAGCCGGGGGCGGGTATACGCAGTATTTT. This rearrangement joins TRBV29-1 to TRBJ2-3, with D perhaps TRBD1 or TRBD2 (6 bases each). This CDR3 region has 13 residues. The V gene lost 1 base and the J gene lost 7 bases, with 12 bases spanning the gap. Germline values: CDR1 SQVTM, CDR2 ANQGSEA.

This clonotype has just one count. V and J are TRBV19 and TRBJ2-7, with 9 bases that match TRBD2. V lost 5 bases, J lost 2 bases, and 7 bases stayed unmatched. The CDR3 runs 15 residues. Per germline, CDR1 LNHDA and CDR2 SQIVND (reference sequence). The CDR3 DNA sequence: TGTGCCAGTAGTCCCAGGACTAGCGCGGCCTACGAGCAGTACTTC. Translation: CASSPRTSAAYEQYF.

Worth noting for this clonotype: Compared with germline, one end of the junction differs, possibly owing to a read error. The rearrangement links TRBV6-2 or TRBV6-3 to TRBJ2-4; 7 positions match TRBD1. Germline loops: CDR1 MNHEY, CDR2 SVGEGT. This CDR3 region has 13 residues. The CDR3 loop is CASSGTEYGIQHF. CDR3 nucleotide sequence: TGTGCCAGCAGCGGGACAGAATACGGCATTCAGCACTTC.

The CDR3 nucleotides read TGTGCCAGCAGCTTGGCGGCTATCAATGAGCAGTTCTTC. Amino acids: CASSLAAINEQFF. This chain links TRBV5-6 with TRBJ2-1; D gene ambiguous. From germline, CDR1 is SGHDT and CDR2 YYEEEE. Trimming removed 0 bases at V and 6 bases at J, with 7 bases between. The CDR3 has 13 amino acids.

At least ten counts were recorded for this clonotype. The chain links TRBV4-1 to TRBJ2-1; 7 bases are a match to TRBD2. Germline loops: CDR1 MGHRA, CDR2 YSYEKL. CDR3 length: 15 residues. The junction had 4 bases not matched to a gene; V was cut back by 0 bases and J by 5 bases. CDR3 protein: CASSQEGLEDNEQFF. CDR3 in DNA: TGCGCCAGCAGCCAAGAAGGACTAGAGGACAATGAGCAGTTCTTC.

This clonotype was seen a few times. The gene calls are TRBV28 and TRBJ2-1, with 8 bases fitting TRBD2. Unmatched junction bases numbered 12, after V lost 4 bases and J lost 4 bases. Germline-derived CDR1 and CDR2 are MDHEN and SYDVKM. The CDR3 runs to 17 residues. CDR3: CASSSPSREARYNEQFF. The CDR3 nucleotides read TGTGCCAGCAGTTCCCCCTCGCGGGAGGCGCGTTACAATGAGCAGTTCTTC.

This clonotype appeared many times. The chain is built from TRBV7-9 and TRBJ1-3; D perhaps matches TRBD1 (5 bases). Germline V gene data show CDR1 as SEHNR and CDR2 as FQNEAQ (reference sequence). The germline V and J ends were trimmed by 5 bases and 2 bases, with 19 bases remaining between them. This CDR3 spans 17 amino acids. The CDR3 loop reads CASSPTGQGEPGNTIYF. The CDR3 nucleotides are TGTGCCAGCAGCCCGACCGGGCAGGGAGAACCTGGAAACACCATATATTTT.

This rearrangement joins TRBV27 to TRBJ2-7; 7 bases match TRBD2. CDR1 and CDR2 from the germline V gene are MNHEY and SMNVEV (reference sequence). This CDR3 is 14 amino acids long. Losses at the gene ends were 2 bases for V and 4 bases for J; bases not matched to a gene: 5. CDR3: CASSLDVGGYEQYF. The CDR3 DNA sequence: TGTGCCAGCAGTTTAGACGTGGGGGGGTACGAGCAGTACTTC.

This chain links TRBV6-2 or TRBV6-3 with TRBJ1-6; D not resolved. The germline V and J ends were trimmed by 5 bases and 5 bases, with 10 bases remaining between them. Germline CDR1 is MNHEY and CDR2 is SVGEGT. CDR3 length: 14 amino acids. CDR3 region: CASSVEGHNSPLHF. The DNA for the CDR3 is TGTGCCAGCAGTGTCGAGGGCCATAATTCACCCCTCCACTTT.

The chain's CDR3 is CALQGVTGELFF. As DNA, the CDR3 is TGTGCCTTACAGGGGGTCACCGGGGAGCTGTTTTTT. V gene TRBV2 combines with J gene TRBJ2-2; 8 bases are shared with TRBD1. With V trimmed by 11 bases and J by 4 bases, 3 bases remained unmatched. The CDR3 loop spans 12 amino acids. Germline assignment: CDR1 SNHLY and CDR2 FYNNEI.

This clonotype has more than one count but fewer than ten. The CDR3 reads CSVDLAGGPDTQYF. The CDR3 nucleotides are TGCAGCGTTGACCTGGCGGGGGGGCCCGATACGCAGTATTTT. The V and J genes are TRBV29-1 and TRBJ2-3; TRBD2 matches 9 bases. V lost 3 bases to trimming and J lost 6 bases; unmatched junction nucleotides: 7. This CDR3 region has 14 residues. From germline, CDR1 is SQVTM and CDR2 ANQGSEA.

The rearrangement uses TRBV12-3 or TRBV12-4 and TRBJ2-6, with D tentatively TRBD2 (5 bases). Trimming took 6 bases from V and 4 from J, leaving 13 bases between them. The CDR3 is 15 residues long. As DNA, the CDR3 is TGTGCCAGCAGACCCCCGGGGTCAGGGGCCAACGTCCTGACTTTC. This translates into CASRPPGSGANVLTF.

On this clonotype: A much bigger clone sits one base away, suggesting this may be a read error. CDR3: CASSWTERLGNEQFF. As DNA, the CDR3 is TGTGCCAGCAGCTGGACAGAGAGGCTTGGGAATGAGCAGTTCTTC. The V gene is TRBV7-9, the J gene TRBJ2-1, with TRBD1 as a possible D gene (6 bases). Per the germline V gene, CDR1 is SEHNR and CDR2 is FQNEAQ (reference sequence). The CDR3 is 15 amino acids. Between the trimmed V and J ends, which lost 4 bases and 7 bases, there was a span of 17 bases.

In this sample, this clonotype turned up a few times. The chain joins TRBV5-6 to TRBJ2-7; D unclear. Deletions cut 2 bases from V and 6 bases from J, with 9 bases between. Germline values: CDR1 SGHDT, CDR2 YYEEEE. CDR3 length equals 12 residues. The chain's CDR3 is CASSFGPFEQYV. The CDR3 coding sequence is TGTGCCAGCAGCTTCGGACCTTTCGAGCAGTACGTC.

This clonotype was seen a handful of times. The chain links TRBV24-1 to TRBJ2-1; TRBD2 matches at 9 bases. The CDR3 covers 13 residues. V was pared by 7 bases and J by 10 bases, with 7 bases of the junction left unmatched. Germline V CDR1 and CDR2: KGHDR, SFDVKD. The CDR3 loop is CATSLGGGGEQFF. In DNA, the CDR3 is TGTGCCACCAGCCTTGGCGGGGGGGGCGAGCAGTTCTTC.

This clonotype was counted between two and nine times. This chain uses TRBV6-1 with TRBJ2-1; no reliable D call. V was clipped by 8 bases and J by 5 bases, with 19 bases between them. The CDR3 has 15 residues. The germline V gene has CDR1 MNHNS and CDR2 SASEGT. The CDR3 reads CASSSFGLSNNEQFF. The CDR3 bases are TGTGCCAGCTCCTCTTTTGGATTGTCCAACAATGAGCAGTTCTTC.

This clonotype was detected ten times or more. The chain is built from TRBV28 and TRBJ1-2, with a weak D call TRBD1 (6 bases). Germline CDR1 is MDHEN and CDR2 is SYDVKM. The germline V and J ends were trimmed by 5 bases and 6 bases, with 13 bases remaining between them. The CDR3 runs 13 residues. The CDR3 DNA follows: TGTGCCAGCAGTCGTGGACAGCGGGATGGCTACACCTTC. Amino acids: CASSRGQRDGYTF.

The CDR3: CASSEASVGEQYF. DNA of the CDR3: TGTGCCAGCAGTGAAGCTTCCGTGGGCGAGCAGTACTTC. The V and J genes are TRBV6-1 and TRBJ2-7; no clear D. Per germline, CDR1 MNHNS and CDR2 SASEGT. Trimming shortened V by 0 bases and J by 6 bases, and 9 bases separated the two germline ends. This CDR3 has 13 residues.

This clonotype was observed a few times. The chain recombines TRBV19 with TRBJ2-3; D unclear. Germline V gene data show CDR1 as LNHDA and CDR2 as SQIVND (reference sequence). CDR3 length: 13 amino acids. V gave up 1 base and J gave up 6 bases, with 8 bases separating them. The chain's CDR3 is CASSIVDADTQYF. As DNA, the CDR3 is TGTGCCAGTAGTATAGTTGACGCGGATACGCAGTATTTT.

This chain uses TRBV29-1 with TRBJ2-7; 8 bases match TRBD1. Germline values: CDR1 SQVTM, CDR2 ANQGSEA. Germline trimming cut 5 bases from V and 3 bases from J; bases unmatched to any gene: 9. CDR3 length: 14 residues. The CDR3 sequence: CSVSLDRGGYEQYF. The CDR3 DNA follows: TGCAGCGTTTCCTTAGACAGGGGAGGCTACGAGCAGTACTTC.

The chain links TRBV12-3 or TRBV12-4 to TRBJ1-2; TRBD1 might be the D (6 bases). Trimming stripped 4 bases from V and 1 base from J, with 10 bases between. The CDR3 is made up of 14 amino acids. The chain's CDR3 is CASSSGAFNYGYTF. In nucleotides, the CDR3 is TGTGCCAGCAGTTCGGGGGCTTTTAACTATGGCTACACCTTC.

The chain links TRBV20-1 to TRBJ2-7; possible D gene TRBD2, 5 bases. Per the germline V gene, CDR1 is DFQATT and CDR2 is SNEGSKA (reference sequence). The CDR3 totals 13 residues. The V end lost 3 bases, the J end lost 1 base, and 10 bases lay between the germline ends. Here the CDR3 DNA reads TGCAGTGCTAGTGGACTCCTGTCCTACGAGCAGTACGTC. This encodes CSASGLLSYEQYV.